This T cell receptor beta chain was retrieved from a study of cytomegalovirus exposure and HLA in healthy donors. Findings of the study overall: An analysis was carried out at a later point. It showed that HLA-associated TCR beta chains were more clonally expanded than equally common non-associated chains. HLA alleles were associated with 16,000 or so TCR beta sequences in a later analysis at 0.05 false discovery rate. Overall, approximately 180 TCR beta chains were annotated as cytomegalovirus-associated. V segments that were indistinguishable, TRBV6-2 and TRBV6-3 among them, were omitted from analysis.

V was clipped by 7 bases and J by 4 bases, with 20 bases between them. The CDR3 extends over 15 amino acids. Germline V gene data show CDR1 as SGHRS and CDR2 as YFSETQ. The PCR had 60 Vbeta and 13 Jbeta primers. Sequencing was performed with immunoSEQ multiplex PCR; in TCRdb, only in-frame clones are kept and a portion is missing. The sample consists of 35,000 to 45,000 clones, approximately 52% of them appearing once. To note about this clone: What it binds is unknown.

The sequenced sample was PBMCs. This sequence joins TRBV5-1 and TRBJ1-2; D may be TRBD1 (5 bases). This clonotype originated in a human donor in good health. CDR3 in amino acids: CASSGHLGATYGYTF. CDR3 nucleotides: TGCGCCAGCTCAGGGCATTTGGGTGCCACCTATGGCTACACCTTC.